This T cell receptor (beta chain) was obtained from a study of early T cells in non-severe SARS-CoV-2 infection. Study-wide context: The study sequenced bulk RNA from unsorted whole blood, with chains unpaired.

The library protocol tagged individual cDNA molecules with unique molecular identifiers. TCRdb ran MiXCR on the 5' RACE reads and lists one entry per CDR3 protein. Here the sample spans some 62,000 distinct CDR3 sequences, less than 9.5% being singletons. V was cut by 2 bases and J by 0 bases, with 5 bases left in between. Germline CDR1 MNHEY, CDR2 SVGAGI. The CDR3 length is 13 residues. With regard to this clonotype: Its specificity is unknown.

Regarding the study as a whole: Matches to VDJdb favored anti-spike CD8 responses and missed private and CD4 specificities.

The source of this sequence is an adult who was a healthcare worker with PCR-confirmed SARS-CoV-2 infection or an uninfected control (not recorded which). This material consisted of whole blood, taken at baseline. The chain links TRBV6-5 to TRBJ2-7, with D perhaps assigned TRBD1 or TRBD2 (5 bases each). This CDR3 is CASSYGTSYEQYF. The DNA for the CDR3 is TGTGCCAGCAGTTACGGGACCTCCTACGAGCAGTACTTC.